The 32 T cell receptor beta chains listed next were all sequenced from one sample in a study of lymphopenia after photon versus proton radiotherapy. Assay: immunoSEQ multiplex PCR; the TCRdb copy retains only in-frame clones and omits some. The table records around 26,000 clones, around four fifths of them present only once. The sequencing here drew on peripheral blood, taken from a patient treated with proton-based radiotherapy. The source of these receptors is a woman in her 70s with pancreatic cancer.

The chain recombines TRBV11-2 with TRBJ2-5; no firm D call. The CDR3 consists of 14 residues. V lost 4 bases, J lost 2 bases, and 11 bases lay in between. Per germline, CDR1 SGHAT and CDR2 FQNNGV. CDR3 sequence: CASSSDGMQETQYF. For the CDR3, the DNA is TGTGCCAGCAGCTCGGACGGAATGCAAGAGACCCAGTACTTC.

The genes are TRBV19 and TRBJ2-5, with a possible D match to TRBD1 (6 bases). Germline CDR1 and CDR2: LNHDA and SQIVND (reference sequence). Trimming shortened V by 1 base and J by 2 bases, and 14 bases separated the two germline ends. CDR3 length: 16 amino acids. The CDR3 coding sequence is TGTGCCAGTAGTATAGGCTATCGCAGGGGACAAGAGACCCAGTACTTC. Its protein product is CASSIGYRRGQETQYF.

This chain uses TRBV2 with TRBJ2-7; the match to TRBD1 covers 10 bases. From germline, CDR1 is SNHLY and CDR2 FYNNEI. With 2 bases clipped from V and 7 bases from J, the junction kept 5 bases outside the gene matches. The CDR3 runs 14 residues. CDR3 in DNA: TGTGCCAGCAGTGAACGACAGGGGGCTAGTGAGCAGTACTTC. Translating it yields CASSERQGASEQYF.

The chain links TRBV7-9 to TRBJ2-1; D perhaps matches TRBD2 (5 bases). Trimming cost V 0 bases and J 7 bases, with 13 bases left between them. Germline-derived CDR1 and CDR2 are SEHNR and FQNEAQ (reference sequence). There are 15 residues in the CDR3. CDR3 sequence reads: CASSLAGAFPNEQFF. In DNA form, the CDR3 reads TGTGCCAGCAGCTTAGCGGGAGCTTTCCCGAATGAGCAGTTCTTC.

This clone has only a few counts. This CDR3 reads CASSFSAGSNYGYTF. CDR3 in DNA: TGTGCCAGCAGCTTTTCGGCAGGGAGCAACTATGGCTACACCTTC. The J gene is TRBJ1-2, the V gene TRBV11-2, with a weak D call TRBD1 (5 bases). Per germline, CDR1 SGHAT and CDR2 FQNNGV. V shed 3 bases and J shed 2 bases, with 13 bases lying between them. The length of the CDR3 is 15 residues.

V gene TRBV5-8 combines with J gene TRBJ1-2; a possible D gene is TRBD1 (5 bases). Germline V gene data show CDR1 as SGHTS and CDR2 as YDEGEE. The CDR3 covers 12 residues. Trimming shortened V by 2 bases and J by 6 bases, and 8 bases separated the two germline ends. The CDR3 loop reads CASSLWGNGYTF. The CDR3 nucleotides are TGTGCCAGCAGCTTATGGGGGAATGGCTACACCTTC.

Only one count was recorded for this clone. This sequence joins TRBV18 and TRBJ2-4, with TRBD1 identical over 8 bases. The germline CDR1 and CDR2 sequences are KGHSH and LQKENI. V was clipped by 2 bases and J by 12 bases; unmatched bases: 9. The CDR3 length is 14 residues. As DNA, the CDR3 is TGTGCCAGCTCACCAGGCGACAGGGGTACCAATCAGTACTTC. Amino acids: CASSPGDRGTNQYF.

V is TRBV27 and J is TRBJ1-5, with D maybe TRBD1 (5 bases). The CDR3 totals 13 residues. Trimming stripped 9 bases from V and 4 bases from J, with 13 bases between. Germline CDR1 and CDR2: MNHEY and SMNVEV (reference sequence). The DNA of the CDR3 is TGTGCCAGTAGCCGAGACAGAAATCAGCCCCAGCATTTT. It codes for CASSRDRNQPQHF.

This chain uses TRBV19 with TRBJ2-1; D may be TRBD2 (6 bases). CDR3 length equals 15 residues. The germline V gene encodes CDR1 LNHDA and CDR2 SQIVND (reference sequence). Trimming shortened V by 3 bases and J by 6 bases, and 15 bases separated the two germline ends. The CDR3 region has the DNA TGTGCCAGTAGTATCTCGAGCGGGCGAACCAATGAGCAGTTCTTC. This encodes CASSISSGRTNEQFF.

The chain joins TRBV4-3 to TRBJ2-3, with 7 bases fitting TRBD2. Germline trimming cut 4 bases from V and 2 bases from J; bases unmatched to any gene: 9. The CDR3 runs 16 residues. Germline loops: CDR1 LGHNA, CDR2 YSLEER. The CDR3 DNA reads TGCGCCAGCAGCCTAGGGATGGAGCGGGACACAGATACGCAGTATTTT. Its protein is CASSLGMERDTDTQYF.

This chain links TRBV4-1 with TRBJ2-1, with D possibly being TRBD2 (6 bases). V was shortened by 4 bases and J by 4 bases, with 11 bases between the two germline ends. CDR3 length: 14 residues. From germline, CDR1 is MGHRA and CDR2 YSYEKL. CDR3 bases: TGCGCCAGCAGCCGGGGGGACGGGTACAATGAGCAGTTCTTC. It codes for CASSRGDGYNEQFF.

This chain joins TRBV18 and TRBJ2-3, with D unresolved. The CDR3 is made up of 13 amino acids. Trimming removed 0 bases at V and 0 bases at J, with 1 base between. CDR1 KGHSH and CDR2 LQKENI come from the germline V gene. The CDR3 sequence is CASSPPSTDTQYF. DNA of the CDR3: TGTGCCAGCTCACCACCGAGCACAGATACGCAGTATTTT. The whole variable domain, remainder taken from reference TRBV18 and TRBJ2-3, is NAGVMQNPRHLVRRRGQEARLRCSPMKGHSHVYWYRQLPEEGLKFMVYLQKENIIDESGMPKERFSAEFPKEGPSILRIQQVVRGDSAAYFCASSPPSTDTQYFGPGTRLTVL.

This chain connects TRBV5-1 to TRBJ2-7; 9 nucleotides match TRBD1. Trimming took 2 bases from V and 5 from J; bases not matched to a gene: 8. CDR3 length equals 15 residues. Germline-derived CDR1 and CDR2 are SGHRS and YFSETQ. The CDR3 sequence: CASSLGGTGINEQYF. In nucleotides, the CDR3 is TGCGCCAGCAGCTTAGGCGGGACAGGGATCAACGAGCAGTACTTC. The complete variable domain, with remaining parts taken from reference TRBV5-1 and TRBJ2-7, reads KAGVTQTPRYLIKTRGQQVTLSCSPISGHRSVSWYQQTPGQGLQFLFEYFSETQRNKGNFPGRFSGRQFSNSRSEMNVSTLELGDSALYLCASSLGGTGINEQYFGPGTRLTVT.

The sample holds a few counts of this clone. The rearrangement joins TRBV18 to TRBJ2-7; 9 bases map to TRBD1. The CDR3 runs 14 residues. The germline V gene encodes CDR1 KGHSH and CDR2 LQKENI. V trimming: 5 bases; J trimming: 0 bases; junction bases outside the gene matches: 2. The CDR3 bases are TGTGCCAGCTCAACGGGACAGGGCTCCTACGAGCAGTACTTC. Translating it yields CASSTGQGSYEQYF.

The V call is TRBV25-1, the J call TRBJ1-2; D perhaps matches TRBD1 (5 bases). The CDR3 runs 15 residues. V lost 5 bases and J lost 7, with 20 bases in between. Germline CDR1 is MGHDK and CDR2 is SYGVNS. The CDR3: CASSPPGTRQVGYTF. Here the CDR3 DNA reads TGTGCCAGCAGTCCCCCCGGGACGCGGCAGGTTGGCTACACCTTC.

The chain carries TRBV6-1 and TRBJ2-7; a weak D match, TRBD1 (6 bases). Germline CDR1 and CDR2: MNHNS and SASEGT. The CDR3 loop spans 13 amino acids. The germline V and J ends were trimmed by 7 bases and 0 bases, with 10 bases remaining between them. CDR3 sequence reads: CASTVDSSYEQYF. Here the CDR3 DNA reads TGTGCCAGCACCGTGGACAGCTCCTACGAGCAGTACTTC.

The genes are TRBV6-6 and TRBJ1-5; 7 positions agree with TRBD1. CDR1 and CDR2 (germline): MNHNY, SVGAGI (reference sequence). V shed 5 bases, J shed 5 bases, and the junction held 12 bases outside the gene matches. There are 16 residues in the CDR3. The CDR3 is CASSPLLTGSDQPQHF. The CDR3 nucleotides are TGTGCCAGCAGTCCCCTCCTGACAGGGAGCGATCAGCCCCAGCATTTT.

J is TRBJ1-1 and V is TRBV11-3; 8 positions agree with TRBD1. The CDR3 loop spans 17 amino acids. Losses at the gene ends were 4 bases for V and 5 bases for J; bases not matched to a gene: 15. Per the germline V gene, CDR1 is SGHNT and CDR2 is YENEEA. This CDR3 is CASSSRDRFSKGTEAFF. CDR3 DNA sequence: TGTGCCAGCAGCTCAAGGGACAGGTTTTCCAAGGGGACTGAAGCTTTCTTT.

The chain employs TRBV29-1 and TRBJ2-7, with D possibly matching TRBD2 (6 bases). The CDR3 extends over 14 amino acids. The V and J ends lost 1 base and 5 bases respectively, with 15 bases between them. The germline gives CDR1 SQVTM, CDR2 ANQGSEA. CDR3 nucleotide sequence: TGCAGCGTTGAAGGAACGGGACTGCGGGACGAGCAGTACTTC. It encodes CSVEGTGLRDEQYF.

This chain uses TRBV28 with TRBJ2-7, with a tentative D call TRBD1 (6 bases). The germline V and J ends were trimmed by 3 bases and 2 bases, with 35 bases remaining between them. CDR1 and CDR2 from the germline V gene are MDHEN and SYDVKM. The CDR3 covers 22 residues. CDR3: CASSFKKGEILPPGAATYEQYF. The CDR3 region has the DNA TGTGCCAGCAGTTTTAAAAAGGGGGAGATCTTACCCCCGGGCGCGGCCACCTACGAGCAGTACTTC. Looking up the rest from reference TRBV28 and TRBJ2-7 gives the full variable domain: DVKVTQSSRYLVKRTGEKVFLECVQDMDHENMFWYRQDPGLGLRLIYFSYDVKMKEKGDIPEGYSVSREKKERFSLILESASTNQTSMYLCASSFKKGEILPPGAATYEQYFGPGTRLTVT.

The V and J genes are TRBV18 and TRBJ2-5; D gene uncertain. The CDR3 runs to 17 residues. Germline CDR1 is KGHSH and CDR2 is LQKENI. V lost 1 base, J lost 3 bases, and 18 bases lay in between. CDR3 residues: CASSPQTARTLKETQYF. The CDR3, as DNA: TGTGCCAGCTCACCACAAACAGCAAGGACCCTAAAAGAGACCCAGTACTTC.

V is TRBV5-1 and J is TRBJ2-3; D remains unclear. Germline V gives CDR1 SGHRS, CDR2 YFSETQ. The CDR3 totals 17 residues. Between the trimmed V and J ends, which lost 4 bases and 2 bases, there was a span of 20 bases. The CDR3 sequence is CASSGGGLQSSTDTQYF. CDR3 DNA: TGCGCCAGCAGCGGTGGTGGGCTACAGTCTTCCACAGATACGCAGTATTTT.

V gene TRBV15 combines with J gene TRBJ2-6; 7 nucleotides align to TRBD2. V was pared by 3 bases and J by 0 bases, with 2 bases of the junction left unmatched. The length of the CDR3 is 16 residues. CDR1 LNHNV and CDR2 YYDKDF come from the germline V gene (reference sequence). CDR3 DNA sequence: TGTGCCACCAGCAGGGGAGGGCTCTCTGGGGCCAACGTCCTGACTTTC. It is translated as CATSRGGLSGANVLTF.

The table lists this clone with a few counts. This chain links TRBV6-5 with TRBJ2-5; D is unresolved. Trimming left V 6 bases short and J 4 bases short, with 12 bases between. The germline V gene has CDR1 MNHEY and CDR2 SVGAGI. The CDR3 has 13 residues. DNA of the CDR3: TGTGCCAGCAGCACCATAATCGTAGAGACCCAGTACTTC. Protein sequence: CASSTIIVETQYF.

This clone was observed a single time. The rearrangement uses TRBV7-2 and TRBJ2-1; possible D gene TRBD2, 6 bases. This CDR3 is 15 amino acids long. The V gene's germline CDR1 is SGHTA and CDR2 FQGNSA. Trimming shortened V by 1 base and J by 2 bases, and 9 bases separated the two germline ends. This CDR3 is CASSLDPGAYNEQFF. The CDR3 nucleotides read TGTGCCAGCAGCTTAGATCCGGGGGCCTACAATGAGCAGTTCTTC.

The rearrangement joins TRBV5-1 to TRBJ1-1, with D hard to call. The germline V and J ends were trimmed by 4 bases and 1 base, with 11 bases remaining between them. CDR3 size: 14 residues. CDR1 is SGHRS, CDR2 YFSETQ, per germline. The CDR3 nucleotides read TGCGCCAGCAGCGGTGGGGTCGGGAACACTGAAGCTTTCTTT. This sequence encodes CASSGGVGNTEAFF.

This clone is judged medium-sized. CDR3 DNA sequence: TGTGCCAGTAGTATAGACGGGACGGCCGGAAACACCATATATTTT. As protein: CASSIDGTAGNTIYF. This chain joins TRBV19 and TRBJ1-3; D is possibly TRBD1 (5 bases). The germline gives CDR1 LNHDA, CDR2 SQIVND (reference sequence). Trimming stripped 0 bases from V and 4 bases from J, with 10 bases between. The CDR3 is 15 amino acids.

The chain joins TRBV28 to TRBJ2-7; a weak D match, TRBD2 (6 bases). V lost 9 bases, J lost 6 bases, and 15 bases lay in between. The CDR3 covers 12 residues. The V gene's germline CDR1 is MDHEN and CDR2 SYDVKM. The CDR3 sequence is CASYSVGGEQYF. CDR3 in DNA: TGTGCCAGTTATAGTGTCGGGGGCGAGCAGTACTTC.

The rearrangement joins TRBV5-4 to TRBJ1-1, with D possibly being TRBD1 (6 bases). The CDR3 is 15 amino acids. Germline assignment: CDR1 SGHNT and CDR2 YYREEE (reference sequence). The V and J ends lost 6 bases and 1 base respectively, with 16 bases between them. In nucleotides, the CDR3 is TGTGCCAGCACCACTAAGACAGGATCGAACACTGAAGCTTTCTTT. Protein product: CASTTKTGSNTEAFF.

This chain connects TRBV11-3 to TRBJ2-1; D remains ambiguous. Germline assignment: CDR1 SGHNT and CDR2 YENEEA. There are 13 residues in the CDR3. V lost 7 bases and J 8 bases, leaving 15 bases between the germline ends. The CDR3 coding sequence is TGTGCCAGCATGGAACGTACGTCTGATGAGCAGTTCTTC. This encodes CASMERTSDEQFF.

The chain carries TRBV7-3 and TRBJ2-3, with TRBD2 matching over 11 bases. This CDR3 has 15 residues. CDR1 is SGHTA and CDR2 is FQGTGA in the germline V gene. J gave up 4 bases and V 2 bases, and 2 bases lay outside the gene matches. The CDR3 region is CASSLGLAGADTQYF. The CDR3 coding sequence is TGTGCCAGCAGCTTAGGACTAGCGGGTGCAGATACGCAGTATTTT.

The J gene is TRBJ2-2, the V gene TRBV6-1; possible D gene TRBD1, 5 bases. V was cut by 4 bases and J by 5 bases, with 14 bases left in between. This CDR3 contains 15 residues. CDR1 is MNHNS, CDR2 SASEGT, per germline. CDR3 residues: CASSAMTAKTGELFF. The CDR3 nucleotides read TGTGCCAGCAGTGCAATGACAGCTAAGACCGGGGAGCTGTTTTTT.